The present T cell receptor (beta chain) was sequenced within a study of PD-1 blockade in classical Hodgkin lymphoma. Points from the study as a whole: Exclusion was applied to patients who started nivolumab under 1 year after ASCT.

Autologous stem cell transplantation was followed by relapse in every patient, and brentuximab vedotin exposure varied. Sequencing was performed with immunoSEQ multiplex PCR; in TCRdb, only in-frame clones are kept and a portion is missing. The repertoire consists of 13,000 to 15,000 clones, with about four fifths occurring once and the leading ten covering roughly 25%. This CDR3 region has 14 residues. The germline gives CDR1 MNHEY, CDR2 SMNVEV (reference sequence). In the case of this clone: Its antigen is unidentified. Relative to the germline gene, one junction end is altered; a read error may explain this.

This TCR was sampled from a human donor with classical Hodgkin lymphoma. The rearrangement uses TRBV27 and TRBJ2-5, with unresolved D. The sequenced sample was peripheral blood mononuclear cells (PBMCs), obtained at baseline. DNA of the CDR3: TGTGCCAGCAGTTTAATGGGGTCCCAAGAGACCCGGTACTTC. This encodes CASSLMGSQETRYF.